This T cell receptor beta chain was profiled in a study of vaccination and CD4 T cells after COVID-19. The wider study: By nasal swab PCR, the convalescent patients were SARS-CoV-2 positive, with roughly ten mild cases and one severe.

The sample holds a few counts of this clonotype. Its antigen is not known. Cultured CD4+ T-cell DNA underwent Oncomine TCR Beta short-read sequencing. TCRdb re-derived calls from the PCR reads in MiXCR, one entry per CDR3 protein. This sample has approximately 13,000 distinct CDR3 sequences, with around 60% found just once. Documented treatment: roughly 10-day PBMC culture with coronavirus spike peptide pools or control peptides (ViraFEST assay). Sequencing input: CD4+ T cells from blood, cultured in vitro. The TCR sequence derives from a human donor who had recovered from COVID-19.

CDR3 residues: CASSKEDRGYGNQPQHF. CDR3 in DNA: TGTGCCAGCAGTAAAGAGGACAGGGGGTATGGCAATCAGCCCCAGCATTTT. The chain combines TRBV6-1 with TRBJ1-5; 10 bases match TRBD1. Germline V CDR1 and CDR2: MNHNS, SASEGT. The junction had 9 bases not matched to a gene; V was cut back by 5 bases and J by 2 bases. The CDR3 runs 17 residues.